These 26 T cell receptor beta chains were all obtained from the same sample, sequenced in a study of T cells after yellow fever vaccination. TCRdb used MiXCR to reprocess the 5' RACE reads, holding one entry per CDR3 protein. The sample contains 500,000 to 650,000 distinct CDR3 sequences, around 16% of which appear only once. Sample: PBMCs, taken less than 6 days after the first yellow fever vaccination. Receptors were obtained from a man aged 18-30 years who received the YFV17D yellow fever vaccine.

This clonotype was counted ten times or more. The chain carries TRBV20-1 and TRBJ2-7; 8 bases fit TRBD1. Unmatched junction bases numbered 5, after V lost 2 bases and J lost 5 bases. Germline assignment: CDR1 DFQATT and CDR2 SNEGSKA (reference sequence). This CDR3 contains 13 residues. The CDR3 sequence: CSARRQGLHEQYF. The CDR3 bases are TGCAGTGCTAGAAGACAGGGGCTCCACGAGCAGTACTTC.

The V gene is TRBV27, the J gene TRBJ2-5; D ambiguous. Germline V gene sequence: CDR1 MNHEY, CDR2 SMNVEV (reference sequence). V shed 4 bases and J shed 5 bases, with 11 bases lying between them. The CDR3 has 13 residues. The CDR3 sequence is CASSWVERETQYF. In DNA, the CDR3 is TGTGCCAGCAGTTGGGTAGAACGGGAGACCCAGTACTTC.

The chain has TRBV19 and TRBJ1-5; tentative D call: TRBD1 (5 bases). Germline CDR1 and CDR2: LNHDA and SQIVND (reference sequence). The CDR3 runs 15 residues. V was clipped by 5 bases and J by 5 bases, with 16 bases between them. Written as DNA, the CDR3 is TGTGCCAGTAGTGATTCCGGGGCCCGCGATCAGCCCCAGCATTTT. It codes for CASSDSGARDQPQHF. The complete variable domain, with remaining parts taken from reference TRBV19 and TRBJ1-5, reads DGGITQSPKYLFRKEGQNVTLSCEQNLNHDAMYWYRQDPGQGLRLIYYSQIVNDFQKGDIAEGYSVSREKKESFPLTVTSAQKNPTAFYLCASSDSGARDQPQHFGDGTRLSIL.

The V call is TRBV20-1, the J call TRBJ1-6; no firm D call. Germline CDR1 DFQATT, CDR2 SNEGSKA (reference sequence). V dropped 6 bases and J dropped 8 bases, with 17 bases sitting between them. This CDR3 is built from 14 residues. The CDR3 DNA reads as TGCAGTGCGAAATTGGGGTCAGGATATTCACCCCTCCACTTT. It codes for CSAKLGSGYSPLHF.

J is TRBJ1-2 and V is TRBV5-1, with 11 positions matching TRBD1. There are 15 residues in the CDR3. V shed 3 bases and J 6 bases; nucleotides not matched to a gene: 7. CDR1 SGHRS and CDR2 YFSETQ come from the germline V gene. This chain's CDR3 is CASSSGQGAFDGYTF. Written as DNA, the CDR3 is TGCGCCAGCAGCTCTGGACAGGGGGCGTTTGATGGCTACACCTTC.

The chain has TRBV20-1 and TRBJ2-1, with 12 bases that match TRBD2. The germline V gene encodes CDR1 DFQATT and CDR2 SNEGSKA (reference sequence). This CDR3 is built from 15 residues. V was clipped by 1 base and J by 2 bases; unmatched bases: 0. CDR3 region: CSARGTSGTYNEQFF. The CDR3 DNA reads TGCAGTGCTAGAGGGACTAGCGGGACCTACAATGAGCAGTTCTTC.

The chain combines TRBV6-5 with TRBJ2-5; D ambiguous. Trimming removed 3 bases from V and 0 bases from J, with 14 bases in between. CDR1 is MNHEY and CDR2 is SVGAGI in the germline V gene. This CDR3 is built from 16 residues. CDR3 DNA sequence: TGTGCCAGCAGTTATTCTTCTAACGTGTACCAAGAGACCCAGTACTTC. Its protein is CASSYSSNVYQETQYF.

This clonotype was detected ten times or more. The chain combines TRBV6-6 with TRBJ2-7; 7 bases line up with TRBD2. Germline-derived CDR1 and CDR2 are MNHNY and SVGAGI (reference sequence). V was clipped by 5 bases and J by 9 bases; unmatched bases: 7. The CDR3 covers 12 residues. CDR3 protein: CASSTHGGRQYV. The CDR3 DNA reads TGTGCCAGCAGTACACACGGGGGGAGGCAGTACGTC.

This clonotype has just a few counts. The chain has TRBV5-1 and TRBJ1-2, with 7 positions matching TRBD1. Germline V gives CDR1 SGHRS, CDR2 YFSETQ. The length of the CDR3 is 16 residues. V dropped 4 bases and J dropped 4; count of bases not matched to a gene: 13. CDR3 nucleotide sequence: TGCGCCAGCAGCAGACCTGGGGACAGATCCTCCTATGGCTACACCTTC. This gives the protein CASSRPGDRSSYGYTF.

V is TRBV6-2 or TRBV6-3 and J is TRBJ2-7, with 9 bases that match TRBD1. This CDR3 contains 15 residues. V shed 5 bases, J shed 7 bases, and the junction held 12 bases outside the gene matches. Germline V gene sequence: CDR1 MNHEY, CDR2 SVGEGT. The CDR3 spells CASSVTGTGSREQYF. The CDR3, as DNA: TGTGCCAGCAGTGTTACCGGGACAGGGTCGAGGGAGCAGTACTTC.

This clonotype showed up just once. The chain joins TRBV9 to TRBJ2-5; D possibly corresponds to TRBD2 (5 bases). From germline, CDR1 is SGDLS and CDR2 YYNGEE. V gave up 3 bases and J gave up 5 bases, with 14 bases separating them. The CDR3 is 14 amino acids. The CDR3 DNA reads as TGTGCCAGCAGCGCGGACTGGATTGGGGAGACCCAGTACTTC. Translated: CASSADWIGETQYF.

In its sample, this clonotype was seen a few times. The chain links TRBV7-9 to TRBJ1-5, with D maybe TRBD1 (5 bases). Germline assignment: CDR1 SEHNR and CDR2 FQNEAQ (reference sequence). This CDR3 contains 16 residues. V lost 3 bases to trimming and J lost 1 base, with 13 bases between them. CDR3 protein: CASSFVGAGSNQPQHF. As DNA, the CDR3 is TGTGCCAGCAGCTTTGTTGGGGCCGGGAGCAATCAGCCCCAGCATTTT.

This clonotype came up a few times. V usage is TRBV29-1 and J usage is TRBJ2-5; TRBD2 matches 8 bases. The germline V gene encodes CDR1 SQVTM and CDR2 ANQGSEA. Germline trimming cut 4 bases from V and 4 bases from J; bases unmatched to any gene: 8. The CDR3 loop spans 14 amino acids. CDR3 region: CSVVYGGGRETQYF. CDR3 DNA sequence: TGCAGCGTTGTTTACGGGGGGGGGCGAGAGACCCAGTACTTC.

This clonotype came up a few times. The chain combines TRBV4-1 with TRBJ2-2, with TRBD2 matching 11 bases. The CDR3 is 16 residues long. Germline lookup yields CDR1 MGHRA and CDR2 YSYEKL. The V and J ends lost 2 bases and 3 bases, in that order; junction bases with no gene match: 2. The CDR3 DNA follows: TGCGCCAGCAGCCAATATAGCGGGGGGGACACCGGGGAGCTGTTTTTT. Its protein product is CASSQYSGGDTGELFF.

This clonotype has more than one count but fewer than ten. The V call is TRBV20-1, the J call TRBJ2-1; either TRBD1 or TRBD2 may fit D (5 bases each). V was clipped by 6 bases and J by 0 bases, with 15 bases between them. The CDR3 extends over 15 amino acids. From germline, CDR1 is DFQATT and CDR2 SNEGSKA (reference sequence). CDR3 protein: CSAGRPGSSYNEQFF. CDR3 in DNA: TGCAGTGCAGGAAGGCCAGGGAGCTCCTACAATGAGCAGTTCTTC.

This clonotype was found a few times. V gene TRBV28 combines with J gene TRBJ1-2; the D is unclear. Trimming shortened V by 2 bases and J by 5 bases, and 6 bases separated the two germline ends. The CDR3 loop spans 12 amino acids. Germline V gives CDR1 MDHEN, CDR2 SYDVKM. CDR3 nucleotide sequence: TGTGCCAGCAGTTTAATAGGATATGGCTACACCTTC. Its protein is CASSLIGYGYTF.

The rearrangement joins TRBV12-3 or TRBV12-4 to TRBJ2-2; TRBD1 matches 11 bases. With 5 bases clipped from V and 3 bases from J, the junction kept 2 bases outside the gene matches. This CDR3 is 15 amino acids long. CDR3 region: CASSGQGADTGELFF. The CDR3 DNA reads as TGTGCCAGCAGTGGACAGGGGGCGGACACCGGGGAGCTGTTTTTT.

This clonotype was counted between two and nine times. In DNA form, the CDR3 reads TGTGCCAGTAGTATCACCCCGTCCGGGGCGGAACATGGCTACACCTTC. The encoded protein is CASSITPSGAEHGYTF. This chain links TRBV19 with TRBJ1-2, with a weak D call TRBD1 (5 bases). This CDR3 comprises 16 residues. Per the germline V gene, CDR1 is LNHDA and CDR2 is SQIVND (reference sequence). V gave up 3 bases and J gave up 6 bases, with 20 bases separating them.

This clonotype was counted between two and nine times. The chain is built from TRBV5-6 and TRBJ2-7; a possible D gene is TRBD1 (5 bases). The V end lost 3 bases, the J end lost 5 bases, and 21 bases lay between the germline ends. From germline, CDR1 is SGHDT and CDR2 YYEEEE. The length of the CDR3 is 16 residues. CDR3 amino acids: CASSWGLVVDGNEQYF. Here the CDR3 DNA reads TGTGCCAGCAGCTGGGGCCTTGTGGTGGATGGCAACGAGCAGTACTTC.

J is TRBJ1-5 and V is TRBV6-1; 7 bases fit TRBD1. J lost 1 base, V lost 8 bases, and 2 bases had no gene match. This CDR3 region has 13 residues. The germline gives CDR1 MNHNS, CDR2 SASEGT. The CDR3, as DNA: TGTGCCAGCCAGGGACAGAGCAATCAGCCCCAGCATTTT. Translating gives CASQGQSNQPQHF.

This clonotype has a count of ten or more. The rearrangement links TRBV18 to TRBJ2-7; TRBD1 is a possible D gene (6 bases). The CDR3 totals 12 residues. Germline V lookup: CDR1 KGHSH, CDR2 LQKENI. With 3 bases removed from V and 3 bases from J, the gap between germline ends came to 6 bases. CDR3 nucleotide sequence: TGTGCCAGCTCACCGGACAGCTACGAGCAGTACGTC. Translating gives CASSPDSYEQYV.

The sample holds a few counts of this clonotype. This rearrangement joins TRBV3-1 to TRBJ1-2, with a possible D match to TRBD1 (5 bases). Germline V gene data show CDR1 as LGHDT and CDR2 as YNNKEL (reference sequence). This CDR3 region has 13 residues. The ends were cut back, 0 bases at V and 8 bases at J, with 10 bases in the middle. The CDR3 region has the DNA TGTGCCAGCAGCCAAGAGGGGGAGAGAGGCTACACCTTC. This codes for CASSQEGERGYTF.

In its sample, this clonotype was seen many times. The junction departs from the called germline gene at one end, perhaps through a read error. The chain carries TRBV5-1 and TRBJ1-1, with D unresolved. The length of the CDR3 is 13 residues. Germline-derived CDR1 and CDR2 are SGHRS and YFSETQ. The CDR3 nucleotides read TGTGCCAGCAGCCGGGGAGGGAACACTGAAGCTTTCTTT. Translating gives CASSRGGNTEAFF. Using reference TRBV5-1 and TRBJ1-1 for the parts outside the CDR3, the full variable domain is KAGVTQTPRYLIKTRGQQVTLSCSPISGHRSVSWYQQTPGQGLQFLFEYFSETQRNKGNFPGRFSGRQFSNSRSEMNVSTLELGDSALYLCASSRGGNTEAFFGQGTRLTVV.

The gene calls are TRBV29-1 and TRBJ2-7; 10 bases match TRBD1. Germline loops: CDR1 SQVTM, CDR2 ANQGSEA. The ends lost 5 bases at V and 5 bases at J; junction bases unmatched: 6. The CDR3 spans 13 residues. CDR3 region: CSVTGTGAHEQYF. The CDR3 DNA reads as TGCAGCGTTACCGGGACAGGGGCCCACGAGCAGTACTTC.

This clonotype appeared a few times. DNA for the CDR3: TGCGCCAGCAGCCGGGGGGAAGGGCAGTTCTTC. Translation: CASSRGEGQFF. V usage is TRBV23-1 and J usage is TRBJ2-1; 7 bases align to TRBD2. TRBV23-1 is an ORF, with its function uncertain. The length of the CDR3 is 11 residues. V lost 6 bases and J lost 12; bases outside the gene matches: 5.

This clonotype was detected a few times. V usage is TRBV5-4 and J usage is TRBJ2-3; D is perhaps TRBD1 (6 bases). Germline loops: CDR1 SGHNT, CDR2 YYREEE (reference sequence). Deletions cut 6 bases from V and 6 bases from J, with 17 bases between. The CDR3 covers 14 residues. The CDR3 here is CASNSLQGRDTQYF. In DNA form, the CDR3 reads TGTGCCAGCAACTCGCTACAGGGTCGGGATACGCAGTATTTT.